This passage covers 27 T cell receptor beta chains from one sample sequenced in a study of blood T cells in healthy people across ages (dated by TCRdb to about 2015). The library was obtained by 5' RACE. Instrument used: Illumina HiSeq 2500. The second PCR ran for roughly 6 to 11 cycles and used a J-beta primer mix along with a sample-barcoded 5' primer. The public sequencing data were trimmed at Q25 with fastp and processed into clonotypes with MiXCR by TCRdb, which kept only in-frame beta chains. Each entry merges the rows of one CDR3 protein and shows their most common DNA and genes. The sample table holds some 1 million distinct CDR3 sequences, of which less than 50% were seen once. The ten largest clones represent approximately 17% of the sample. Sequenced material: blood. The receptors derive from a woman in her sixties in good health.

The V and J genes are TRBV5-1 and TRBJ2-7, with TRBD2 matching 8 bases. The CDR3 has 15 residues. V lost 4 bases to trimming and J lost 7 bases; unmatched junction nucleotides: 13. Germline CDR1 is SGHRS and CDR2 is YFSETQ. The CDR3 DNA sequence: TGCGCCAGCAGCCCAGCGGGAGTGGGCTACAATGAGCAGTACTTC. Translated: CASSPAGVGYNEQYF.

The V gene is TRBV30, the J gene TRBJ2-1, with D unresolved. CDR1 is GTSNPN, CDR2 SVGIG, per germline (reference sequence). The CDR3 is made up of 10 amino acids. Trimming removed 3 bases from V and 9 bases from J, with 6 bases in between. The CDR3 coding sequence is TGTGCCTGGAGAAGGGTTGAGCAGTTCTTC. It translates to CAWRRVEQFF.

The rearrangement joins TRBV5-1 to TRBJ1-3; D is unresolved. The germline gives CDR1 SGHRS, CDR2 YFSETQ. This CDR3 has 15 amino acids. The V and J ends lost 1 base and 8 bases respectively, with 16 bases between them. The CDR3 spells CASSLSGHSGDTIYF. The CDR3 nucleotides are TGCGCCAGCAGCTTGTCGGGCCATTCCGGAGACACCATATATTTT.

This clonotype appeared a few times. The chain combines TRBV6-2 or TRBV6-3 with TRBJ2-7; D might be TRBD2 (6 bases). The CDR3 covers 14 residues. Germline values: CDR1 MNHEY, CDR2 SVGEGT. V was clipped by 2 bases and J by 2 bases, with 10 bases between them. The CDR3 loop is CASSYGGFPYEQYF. The CDR3 DNA reads as TGTGCCAGCAGTTACGGGGGGTTCCCCTACGAGCAGTACTTC.

This clonotype was detected only a few times. The chain uses TRBV9 and TRBJ2-3, with 7 bases matching TRBD2. CDR3 length: 17 amino acids. Germline values: CDR1 SGDLS, CDR2 YYNGEE. J was trimmed by 5 bases and V by 0 bases; bases with no gene match: 12. Here the CDR3 DNA reads TGTGCCAGCAGCGTAGTGGCTAGCGGCAAATGGATAGATACGCAGTATTTT. This sequence encodes CASSVVASGKWIDTQYF. Filled out from reference TRBV9 and TRBJ2-3, the complete variable domain reads DSGVTQTPKHLITATGQRVTLRCSPRSGDLSVYWYQQSLDQGLQFLIQYYNGEERAKGNILERFSAQQFPDLHSELNLSSLELGDSALYFCASSVVASGKWIDTQYFGPGTRLTVL.

The CDR3 nucleotides are TGCGCCAGCAGCCGCGGGACTAGCGGGAAAAAATACGAGCAGTACTTC. It translates to CASSRGTSGKKYEQYF. This chain joins TRBV5-1 and TRBJ2-7; 13 bases map to TRBD2. The CDR3 runs to 16 residues. The trim removed 4 bases at V and 4 bases at J, leaving 8 bases unmatched. Germline V gives CDR1 SGHRS, CDR2 YFSETQ.

This chain links TRBV7-9 with TRBJ2-3; 7 nucleotides align to TRBD2. Trimming cost V 3 bases and J 2 bases; bases outside gene matches: 8. The CDR3 spans 16 residues. Germline loops: CDR1 SEHNR, CDR2 FQNEAQ (reference sequence). The CDR3 DNA sequence: TGTGCCAGCAGCTTGGGCCAGCGGGATGACACAGATACGCAGTATTTT. Translating it yields CASSLGQRDDTDTQYF.

The table lists this clonotype with a few counts. The gene calls are TRBV18 and TRBJ2-3, with 8 positions matching TRBD2. Germline V CDR1 and CDR2: KGHSH, LQKENI. This CDR3 has 17 residues. Germline trimming cut 0 bases from V and 8 bases from J; bases unmatched to any gene: 13. The CDR3 region is CASSPPGSGSLMRTQYF. The CDR3 nucleotides are TGTGCCAGCTCACCACCTGGAAGCGGGAGTTTGATGCGTACGCAGTATTTT.

This clonotype has a handful of counts. This sequence joins TRBV29-1 and TRBJ1-5; no clear D gene. This CDR3 comprises 13 residues. Deletions cut 6 bases from V and 0 bases from J, with 9 bases between. CDR1 is SQVTM, CDR2 ANQGSEA, per germline. Written as DNA, the CDR3 is TGCAGCGTAGCCGGGCGTAGCAATCAGCCCCAGCATTTT. It is translated as CSVAGRSNQPQHF. Drawing the rest from reference TRBV29-1 and TRBJ1-5, the complete variable domain is SAVISQKPSRDICQRGTSLTIQCQVDSQVTMMFWYRQQPGQSLTLIATANQGSEATYESGFVIDKFPISRPNLTFSTLTVSNMSPEDSSIYLCSVAGRSNQPQHFGDGTRLSIL.

The chain joins TRBV20-1 to TRBJ2-5; the D gene is possibly TRBD2 (6 bases). The J call may be incorrect, as the DNA end agrees better with TRBJ2-7. CDR3 length equals 13 residues. Germline CDR1 DFQATT, CDR2 SNEGSKA (reference sequence). In DNA form, the CDR3 reads TGCAGTGCTAGTGTCCCGGGAGTCGCCGAGCAGTACTTC. Its translation is CSASVPGVAEQYF.

Only a few counts were recorded for this clonotype. J is TRBJ2-3 and V is TRBV27, with a weak D call TRBD1 (5 bases). V lost 7 bases to trimming and J lost 7 bases, with 21 bases between them. The CDR3 has 15 amino acids. Germline V CDR1 and CDR2: MNHEY, SMNVEV (reference sequence). Written as DNA, the CDR3 is TGTGCCAGCAACCAAAGGGGCAGAAATGCGAATACGCAGTATTTT. This codes for CASNQRGRNANTQYF.

The chain recombines TRBV5-1 with TRBJ2-1; 10 nucleotides agree with TRBD2. The better agreement between TRBJ2-7 and the DNA end casts doubt on the J call. CDR1 SGHRS and CDR2 YFSETQ come from the germline V gene. The CDR3 has 16 residues. CDR3 residues: CASSSAGLARHNEQYF. In DNA form, the CDR3 reads TGCGCCAGCAGCTCCGCGGGACTAGCGAGGCACAATGAGCAGTACTTC.

The rearrangement uses TRBV27 and TRBJ2-6; D unresolved. From germline, CDR1 is MNHEY and CDR2 SMNVEV (reference sequence). The CDR3 runs 16 residues. With 2 bases removed from V and 0 bases from J, the gap between germline ends came to 8 bases. CDR3 coding DNA: TGTGCCAGCAGTTTACACAGCGCCTCTGGGGCCAACGTCCTGACTTTC. It codes for CASSLHSASGANVLTF.

The V and J genes are TRBV6-2 or TRBV6-3 and TRBJ2-4; maybe TRBD1 (7 bases). Trimming shortened V by 6 bases and J by 0 bases, and 24 bases separated the two germline ends. The CDR3 spans 19 residues. Germline V gives CDR1 MNHEY, CDR2 SVGEGT. CDR3 in DNA: TGTGCCAGCAGCGAGACAGGGAGGATCCCGGGACTAGCCAAAAACATTCAGTACTTC. Translation: CASSETGRIPGLAKNIQYF.

The CDR3: CASSRGQGSMAYGYTF. DNA of the CDR3: TGTGCCAGCTCACGCGGACAGGGTTCTATGGCCTATGGCTACACCTTC. V is TRBV18 and J is TRBJ1-2; TRBD1 agrees at 8 bases. Germline CDR1 reads KGHSH; CDR2 reads LQKENI. The CDR3 runs to 16 residues. After removal of 4 bases from V and 4 bases from J, the junction contained 11 bases not matched to a gene. Based on the CDR3 plus reference TRBV18 and TRBJ1-2, the full variable domain is NAGVMQNPRHLVRRRGQEARLRCSPMKGHSHVYWYRQLPEEGLKFMVYLQKENIIDESGMPKERFSAEFPKEGPSILRIQQVVRGDSAAYFCASSRGQGSMAYGYTFGSGTRLTVV.

This clonotype was counted between two and nine times. The rearrangement uses TRBV5-1 and TRBJ1-4, with D possibly matching TRBD1 (5 bases). V was cut by 0 bases and J by 7 bases, with 13 bases left in between. Germline V lookup: CDR1 SGHRS, CDR2 YFSETQ. The CDR3 sequence is 15 residues long. The CDR3 DNA reads as TGCGCCAGCAGCTTGGTGGGGGGACGTGGTGAAAAACTGTTTTTT. Protein: CASSLVGGRGEKLFF.

The gene calls are TRBV29-1 and TRBJ1-2, with TRBD1 matching 8 bases. CDR1 is SQVTM and CDR2 is ANQGSEA in the germline V gene. The CDR3 covers 15 residues. J was trimmed by 4 bases and V by 2 bases; bases with no gene match: 9. The CDR3 protein is CSVEKGAGGAYGYTF. CDR3 DNA: TGCAGCGTTGAAAAGGGTGCAGGGGGCGCCTATGGCTACACCTTC.

J is TRBJ2-5 and V is TRBV5-4; 11 nucleotides match TRBD2. J was trimmed by 4 bases and V by 1 base; bases with no gene match: 6. The CDR3 has 16 amino acids. CDR1 and CDR2 from the germline V gene are SGHNT and YYREEE (reference sequence). The CDR3 loop reads CASSLPGLAGGETQYF. Written as DNA, the CDR3 is TGTGCCAGCAGCTTGCCTGGGCTAGCGGGAGGAGAGACCCAGTACTTC.

The chain couples TRBV6-1 to TRBJ2-7; TRBD2 aligns across 7 bases. CDR1 and CDR2 from the germline V gene are MNHNS and SASEGT. V lost 4 bases, J lost 0 bases, and 6 bases stayed unmatched. The CDR3 runs to 15 residues. The CDR3: CASSAIAGISYEQYF. CDR3 in DNA: TGTGCCAGCAGTGCAATAGCGGGTATCTCCTACGAGCAGTACTTC.

The genes are TRBV14 and TRBJ1-2; D perhaps matches TRBD1 (5 bases). The CDR3 is made up of 14 amino acids. Per germline, CDR1 SGHDN and CDR2 FVKESK. With 3 bases removed from V and 3 bases from J, the gap between germline ends came to 11 bases. This CDR3 reads CASSHRGFHYGYTF. CDR3 DNA: TGTGCCAGCAGCCATAGGGGATTCCACTATGGCTACACCTTC.

V gene TRBV6-5 combines with J gene TRBJ2-1; 9 positions agree with TRBD1. V shed 5 bases, J shed 8 bases, and the junction held 4 bases outside the gene matches. Per germline, CDR1 MNHEY and CDR2 SVGAGI. The CDR3 totals 13 residues. Here the CDR3 DNA reads TGTGCCAGCAGTCGGGACAGGGACGATGAGCAGTTCTTC. Encoded protein: CASSRDRDDEQFF.

Concerning this clonotype itself: An end of the junction differs from the germline gene, which may be a read error. This chain joins TRBV6-1 and TRBJ1-5; D uncertain. The CDR3 runs 16 residues. The germline CDR1 and CDR2 sequences are MNHNS and SASEGT. CDR3: CASSEGFGNSNQPQHF. The CDR3 DNA sequence: TGTGCCAGCAGCGAAGGGTTTGGTAATAGCAATCAGCCCCAGCATTTT.

This clonotype came up a few times. V and J are TRBV6-2 or TRBV6-3 and TRBJ2-2, with D perhaps TRBD1 or TRBD2 (5 bases each). The germline CDR1 and CDR2 sequences are MNHEY and SVGEGT. The CDR3 sequence is 12 residues long. The ends were cut back, 6 bases at V and 4 bases at J, with 6 bases in the middle. The DNA of the CDR3 is TGTGCCAGCAGGGGGACCACCGGGGAGCTGTTTTTT. Residues: CASRGTTGELFF.

This clonotype was counted between two and nine times. This sequence joins TRBV7-2 and TRBJ2-5; maybe TRBD2 (6 bases). The CDR3 runs 12 residues. Trimming left V 1 base short and J 13 bases short, with 13 bases between. Germline loops: CDR1 SGHTA, CDR2 FQGNSA. CDR3 nucleotides: TGTGCCAGCAGCTTAGACGATGGAGGGGTGTACTTC. Amino acids: CASSLDDGGVYF.

The J gene is TRBJ2-2, the V gene TRBV11-2; 9 bases match TRBD1. V lost 6 bases to trimming and J lost 7 bases; unmatched junction nucleotides: 18. The CDR3 is 18 residues long. The germline V gene encodes CDR1 SGHAT and CDR2 FQNNGV. The CDR3 loop is CASSWRGQGRTGGGELFF. In DNA form, the CDR3 reads TGTGCCAGCAGTTGGAGAGGACAGGGGAGAACAGGAGGCGGGGAGCTGTTTTTT.

There are many counts of this clonotype. V is TRBV4-1 and J is TRBJ2-3, with unresolved D. The CDR3 contains 13 residues. The V gene's germline CDR1 is MGHRA and CDR2 YSYEKL. V was clipped by 5 bases and J by 1 base, with 7 bases between them. In DNA, the CDR3 is TGCGCCAGCAGCGTTGGCCGCACAGATACGCAGTATTTT. Protein product: CASSVGRTDTQYF.

This clonotype came up once. This chain uses TRBV27 with TRBJ1-2, with D uncertain. The CDR3 length is 18 residues. Germline V gene lookup returns CDR1 MNHEY and CDR2 SMNVEV (reference sequence). V lost 2 bases to trimming and J lost 5 bases, with 24 bases between them. The CDR3 DNA follows: TGTGCCAGCAGTTTACGGAAGACTGCTGAACCCTCTTCATATGGCTACACCTTC. Translation: CASSLRKTAEPSSYGYTF.